The 11 T cell receptor beta chains presented below share a single source sample, sequenced in a study of blood T cells in healthy people across ages. PCR was performed a second time for about 7 to 12 cycles using a sample-barcoded 5' primer and a J-beta primer mix. TCRdb reprocessed the 5' RACE reads with MiXCR, giving one entry per CDR3 protein. The repertoire holds around 1,000,000 distinct CDR3 sequences, with less than 25% as singletons. This sample was shared with a second study, whose subject was T cells of mothers and their children.

Sequencing was done on a sample of blood. The receptor source for this set is a girl aged 2-10 years in good health.

This clonotype was seen more than once but under ten times. One end of the junction fails to match germline, which may point to a read error. The chain couples TRBV5-1 to TRBJ2-5; possible D gene TRBD1, 5 bases. Germline loops: CDR1 SGHRS, CDR2 YFSETQ. The CDR3 is 14 residues long. This CDR3 reads CASSFTDKKETQHF. DNA for the CDR3: TGCGCCAGCAGCTTTACGGACAAGAAAGAGACCCAGCACTTC.

The rearrangement links TRBV20-1 to TRBJ1-1; D unresolved. Trimming cost V 3 bases and J 8 bases, with 7 bases left between them. The CDR3 extends over 10 amino acids. Germline CDR1 reads DFQATT; CDR2 reads SNEGSKA (reference sequence). CDR3 coding DNA: TGCAGTGCTAGTATGTTAGAAGCTTTCTTT. Translated: CSASMLEAFF.

The genes are TRBV7-2 and TRBJ1-5; TRBD1 matches at 8 bases. Losses at the gene ends were 5 bases for V and 9 bases for J; bases not matched to a gene: 18. This CDR3 has 17 amino acids. CDR1 is SGHTA, CDR2 FQGNSA, per germline. CDR3 loop: CASSLGIGTGGYLPQHF. CDR3 nucleotide sequence: TGTGCCAGCAGCCTAGGGATAGGGACAGGCGGCTATCTGCCCCAGCATTTT.

The chain employs TRBV9 and TRBJ1-5; possibly TRBD1 for D (5 bases). Trimming cost V 2 bases and J 8 bases, with 17 bases left between them. The CDR3 sequence is 15 residues long. The V gene's germline CDR1 is SGDLS and CDR2 YYNGEE. The DNA of the CDR3 is TGTGCCAGCAGCGTCCGGGACGGCGCCTTTGAGCCCCAGCATTTT. Translating gives CASSVRDGAFEPQHF.

This clonotype was counted only a few times. The chain links TRBV29-1 to TRBJ2-5; 10 positions match TRBD1. With 1 base clipped from V and 3 bases from J, the junction kept 11 bases outside the gene matches. The germline V gene encodes CDR1 SQVTM and CDR2 ANQGSEA. The CDR3 has 17 amino acids. The CDR3, as DNA: TGCAGCGTTGAAGCCACAACCTCCGGGACAGGGGAAGAGACCCAGTACTTC. Its translation is CSVEATTSGTGEETQYF.

Here the CDR3 DNA reads TGCGCCAGCAGTATGACAGGGGCAACTAATGAAAAACTGTTTTTT. Its translation is CASSMTGATNEKLFF. The chain uses TRBV5-1 and TRBJ1-4; TRBD1 matches 8 bases. V was clipped by 5 bases and J by 0 bases; unmatched bases: 3. Germline V CDR1 and CDR2: SGHRS, YFSETQ. The CDR3 has 15 residues.

V usage is TRBV7-9 and J usage is TRBJ1-1, with D possibly matching TRBD1 (5 bases). Between the trimmed V and J ends, which lost 6 bases and 11 bases, there was a span of 19 bases. The CDR3 contains 13 residues. The V gene's germline CDR1 is SEHNR and CDR2 FQNEAQ (reference sequence). This CDR3 is CASRRETATDAFF. CDR3 DNA sequence: TGTGCCAGCAGACGGGAGACAGCCACCGACGCTTTCTTT.

The J gene is TRBJ2-3, the V gene TRBV25-1, with 8 nucleotides matching TRBD2. This CDR3 contains 15 residues. V was clipped by 3 bases and J by 2 bases; unmatched bases: 4. Germline CDR1 and CDR2: MGHDK and SYGVNS. This CDR3 reads CASSENSGATDTQYF. CDR3 DNA: TGTGCCAGCAGTGAGAATAGCGGGGCCACAGATACGCAGTATTTT. Full variable domain (missing parts from reference TRBV25-1 and TRBJ2-3): EADIYQTPRYLVIGTGKKITLECSQTMGHDKMYWYQQDPGMELHLIHYSYGVNSTEKGDLSSESTVSRIRTEHFPLTLESARPSHTSQYLCASSENSGATDTQYFGPGTRLTVL.

V gene TRBV25-1 combines with J gene TRBJ1-2; unclear D gene. The CDR3 is made up of 14 amino acids. Germline values: CDR1 MGHDK, CDR2 SYGVNS. Trimming shortened V by 4 bases and J by 8 bases, and 17 bases separated the two germline ends. Here the CDR3 reads CASSVDLLGNGYTF. CDR3 nucleotides: TGTGCCAGCAGTGTCGACTTACTAGGGAACGGCTACACCTTC.

V is TRBV6-1 and J is TRBJ1-5, with D unresolved. V dropped 8 bases and J dropped 5 bases, with 16 bases sitting between them. Germline loops: CDR1 MNHNS, CDR2 SASEGT. CDR3 length: 14 amino acids. CDR3 in DNA: TGTGCCAGCCGACTGAACTTCCGGGATCAGCCCCAGCATTTT. Its translation: CASRLNFRDQPQHF.

The V call is TRBV19, the J call TRBJ1-1; perhaps TRBD1 as D (5 bases). Germline CDR1 reads LNHDA; CDR2 reads SQIVND (reference sequence). Between the trimmed V and J ends, which lost 10 bases and 9 bases, there was a span of 12 bases. There are 10 residues in the CDR3. The chain's CDR3 is CAILTAKAFF. The CDR3 region has the DNA TGTGCCATTCTGACAGCAAAAGCTTTCTTT.